The entry below describes one T cell receptor beta chain. CDR3 length: 13 amino acids. From germline, CDR1 is SGHTA and CDR2 FQGNSA. V was clipped by 3 bases and J by 7 bases; unmatched bases: 6. The data are from a study of CD8 T cells in Susac syndrome. An input of about 0.5 to 1 ug of RNA was subjected to reverse transcription using random hexamers. Multiplex immunoSEQ PCR targeted 54 Vbeta and 13 Jbeta TCR beta segments. Each CDR3 protein is one row after TCRdb ran MiXCR on the immunoSEQ multiplex PCR reads. The data show approximately 190,000 distinct CDR3 sequences, with about 91% seen just once and over 0.075% held by the top ten.

Sequences were obtained from CD4+ T cells from PBMCs. This TCR was recovered from a human donor with Susac syndrome. V and J are TRBV7-2 and TRBJ2-7, with TRBD2 matching over 7 bases. The CDR3 DNA reads TGTGCCAGCAGCTTCGGGGGGATCGGGGAGCAGTACTTC. This codes for CASSFGGIGEQYF.